A selection of T cell receptor beta chains follows, all from one sample in a study of radiation and T cells in renal cell carcinoma. Assay: immunoSEQ multiplex PCR; the TCRdb copy retains only in-frame clones and omits some. This table has roughly 15,000 clones, about two thirds appearing once. The source material was tumor tissue, sampled from a patient whose treatment was nephrectomy without radiotherapy. Receptors were obtained from a man between 60 and 75 years old with renal cell carcinoma. CDR3s include the opening cysteine and the closing phenylalanine or tryptophan. Fields, in order: clone size, D gene, V gene, J gene, CDR3 DNA, CDR3 protein. D genes are given only for firm matches. Clone size is shown for a subset of rows, as once, few, many or a class of expanded clone.

few	TRBD1	TRBV28	TRBJ2-2	TGTGCCAGCAAGACAGGGGGTGAGCCCGCCGGGGAGCTGTTTTTT	CASKTGGEPAGELFF
few	TRBD1	TRBV28	TRBJ1-2	TGTGCCAGCAGTACCCGGACAGGGACCGGCTACACCTTC	CASSTRTGTGYTF
NA	TRBD2	TRBV5-1	TRBJ2-1	TGCGCCAGCAGCTACCGGACTAGCGGGAGCTTAGGTGAGCAGTTCTTC	CASSYRTSGSLGEQFF
few	NA	TRBV5-6	TRBJ1-4	TGTGCCAGCAGCTCCAGCCGCCGTGACCTACCTATCGAAAAACTGTTTTTT	CASSSSRRDLPIEKLFF
few	NA	TRBV6-5	TRBJ2-7	TGTGCCAGCAGCCCCCGGACAGTGAACTACGAGCAGTACTTC	CASSPRTVNYEQYF
NA	NA	TRBV15	TRBJ2-2	TGTGCCACCAGCAGAGGGCGACGGGACACCGGGGAGCTGTTTTTT	CATSRGRRDTGELFF
NA	NA	TRBV28	TRBJ1-1	TGTGCCAGCAGTTTATGGAGGGACCCTCTGAACACTGAAGCTTTCTTT	CASSLWRDPLNTEAFF
NA	NA	TRBV18	TRBJ2-7	TGTGCCAGCTCACCACCCTCACAGGGCGGGTACGAGCAGTACTTC	CASSPPSQGGYEQYF
NA	NA	TRBV18	TRBJ2-4	TGTGCCAGCTCGGCCCGGAAAGTGGAGACCATCCAAAACATTCAGTACTTC	CASSARKVETIQNIQYF
NA	NA	TRBV7-2	TRBJ2-5	TGTGCCAGCAGCCCTCCCGCAGGGGCCGGGACCCAGTACTTC	CASSPPAGAGTQYF
NA	NA	TRBV9	TRBJ2-2	TGTGCCAGCAGCGTGTCAGACGGAGCGAACACCGGGGAGCTGTTTTTT	CASSVSDGANTGELFF
few	NA	TRBV2	TRBJ2-3	TGTGCCAGCAGTGAAACAACGACAGCAGATACGCAGTATTTT	CASSETTTADTQYF
once	TRBD2	TRBV18	TRBJ2-1	TGTGCCAGCTCACCGGGGGGGATAGCGTGGGATGAGCAGTTCTTC	CASSPGGIAWDEQFF
once	NA	TRBV15	TRBJ2-1	TGTGCCACCAGCAGAGATAGGAATGAGCAGTTCTTC	CATSRDRNEQFF
few	NA	TRBV11-3	TRBJ2-3	TGTGCCAGCAGCTCCCGTTCCGGCGATACGCAGTATTTT	CASSSRSGDTQYF
NA	TRBD1	TRBV2	TRBJ1-6	TGTGCCAGCATGGGAGAGAAAGGGACAGGGGATCTTTCCTATAATTCACCCCTCCACTTT	CASMGEKGTGDLSYNSPLHF
NA	NA	TRBV11-1	TRBJ2-7	TGTGCCAGCAATACAGGCCTATCCTACGAGCAGTACTTC	CASNTGLSYEQYF
NA	NA	TRBV27	TRBJ2-7	TGTGCCAGCAGTTTAGGTGGCCCCTACGAGCAGTACTTC	CASSLGGPYEQYF
few	NA	TRBV7-2	TRBJ1-1	TGTGCCAGCAGCTCCGACAGGAACACTGAAGCTTTCTTT	CASSSDRNTEAFF
NA	TRBD1	TRBV19	TRBJ1-1	TGTGCCAGCACCGACGGGACAGGGTCTAGAGGGGGCACTGAAGCTTTCTTT	CASTDGTGSRGGTEAFF
few	NA	TRBV18	TRBJ2-5	TGTGCCAGCTCACCAGGGAGACAAGAGACCCAGTACTTC	CASSPGRQETQYF
NA	TRBD1	TRBV28	TRBJ2-3	TGTGCCAGCAGTAGGGGGCGCCTCGGCAATACGCAGTATTTT	CASSRGRLGNTQYF
NA	TRBD1	TRBV5-1	TRBJ1-1	TGCGCCAGCAGCTGGTCGACAGGGGACACTGAAGCTTTCTTT	CASSWSTGDTEAFF
NA	NA	TRBV5-6	TRBJ2-3	TGTGCCAGCGGCTTAAGGCTAGCATTAGATACGCAGTATTTT	CASGLRLALDTQYF
NA	NA	TRBV28	TRBJ2-7	TGTGCCAGCAGCTATGGCACACTCTACGAGCAGTACTTC	CASSYGTLYEQYF
NA	TRBD2	TRBV11-2	TRBJ2-2	TGTGCCAGCAGCCCGCCCGGACTAGCGGGAGGTGTCGGGGAGCTGTTTTTT	CASSPPGLAGGVGELFF
few	NA	TRBV4-3	TRBJ1-1	TGCGCCAGCAGCCAAGAGGCGGCGGTGACTGAAGCTTTCTTT	CASSQEAAVTEAFF
NA	TRBD2	TRBV18	TRBJ2-6	TGTGCCAGCTCACCCCGGGAGGGCTCTGGGGCCAACGTCCTGACTTTC	CASSPREGSGANVLTF
NA	NA	TRBV5-6	TRBJ2-7	TGTGCCAGCAGCTTAGGGATCTTCGAGCAGTACTTC	CASSLGIFEQYF
NA	TRBD1	TRBV6-5	TRBJ2-1	TGTGCCAGCAGTTATGAGACAGGGGAGCTCAATGAGCAGTTCTTC	CASSYETGELNEQFF
NA	TRBD2	TRBV19	TRBJ2-3	TGTGCCAGTAGTATTTGGAGCGGGGGGGGCTCAGATACGCAGTATTTT	CASSIWSGGGSDTQYF
NA	NA	TRBV9	TRBJ2-2	TGTGCCAGCAGCCTTCGGGGCGGGGAGCTGTTTTTT	CASSLRGGELFF
NA	NA	TRBV6-6	TRBJ2-7	TGTGCCCCGGATGGCGGTATTGGCTACGAGCAGTACTTC	CAPDGGIGYEQYF
few	NA	TRBV10-3	TRBJ2-7	TGTGCCATCAGTGCCTCAGGAGGGTTAGGGGGCGAGCAGTACTTC	CAISASGGLGGEQYF
NA	TRBD2	TRBV5-1	TRBJ2-2	TGCGCCAGCAGCTTGGGCGGGGGGCAACCCGGGGAGCTGTTTTTT	CASSLGGGQPGELFF
once	NA	TRBV13	TRBJ2-7	TGTGCCAGCAGCGTAGCGAGCTCCTACGAGCAGTACTTC	CASSVASSYEQYF
once	NA	TRBV6-6	TRBJ1-1	TGTGCCAGCTCTAAGGAACGGGCTTTCTTT	CASSKERAFF